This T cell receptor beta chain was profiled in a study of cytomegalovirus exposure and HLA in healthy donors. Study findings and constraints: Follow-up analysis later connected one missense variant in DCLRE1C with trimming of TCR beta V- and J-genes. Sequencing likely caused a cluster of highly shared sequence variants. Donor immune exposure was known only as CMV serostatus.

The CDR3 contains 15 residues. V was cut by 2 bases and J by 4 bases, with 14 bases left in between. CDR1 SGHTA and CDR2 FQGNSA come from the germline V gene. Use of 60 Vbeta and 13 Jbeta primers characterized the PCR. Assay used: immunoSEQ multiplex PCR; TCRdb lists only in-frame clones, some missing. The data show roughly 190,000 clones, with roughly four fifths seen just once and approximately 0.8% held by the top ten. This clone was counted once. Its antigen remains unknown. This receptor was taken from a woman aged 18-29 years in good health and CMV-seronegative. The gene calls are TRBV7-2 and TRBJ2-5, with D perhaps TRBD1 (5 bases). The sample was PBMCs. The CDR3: CASSLISGAPETQYF. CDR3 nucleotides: TGTGCCAGCAGCTTAATTTCTGGGGCACCAGAGACCCAGTACTTC.